Sequencing of this T cell receptor beta chain was carried out in a study of breast tumors, draining lymph nodes, adjacent tissues. Samples came from axillary lymph nodes draining the breast cancer. On this clonotype itself: A much larger clone differs by one base, so this may be a read error.

TCRdb ran MiXCR on the multiplex PCR reads and lists one entry per CDR3 protein. The sample comprises around 140,000 distinct CDR3 sequences, 20% to 25% of which are singletons, and roughly 2.5% rests with the top ten. The receptor was derived from a female donor with breast cancer. Some clones in this sample may be carry-over from other donors' samples. What was sequenced was axillary lymph node tissue.

DNA for the CDR3: TGTGCCAGCAGCCAAGATTCGCGTGGGATTCCCTATGGCCACACCTTC. Residues: CASSQDSRGIPYGHTF. The chain employs TRBV14 and TRBJ1-2; no clear D. Looked up from germline, CDR1 is SGHDN and CDR2 is FVKESK. The CDR3 covers 16 residues.